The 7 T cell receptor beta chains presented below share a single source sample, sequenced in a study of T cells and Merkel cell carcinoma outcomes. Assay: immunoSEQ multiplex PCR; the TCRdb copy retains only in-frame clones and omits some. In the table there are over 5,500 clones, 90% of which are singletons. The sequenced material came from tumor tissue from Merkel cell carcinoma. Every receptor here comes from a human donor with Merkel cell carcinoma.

As DNA, the CDR3 is TGCGCCAGCAGTCAGCCGACCGGGACAGGGACATTCGTCCCTAGCGGGGGGGAAGAGACCCAGTACTTC. Amino acid sequence: CASSQPTGTGTFVPSGGEETQYF. The V call is TRBV23-1, the J call TRBJ2-5; 12 positions agree with TRBD2. TRBV23-1 is recorded as an ORF, its role being uncertain. The CDR3 covers 23 residues. Germline trimming cut 3 bases from V and 3 bases from J; bases unmatched to any gene: 26.

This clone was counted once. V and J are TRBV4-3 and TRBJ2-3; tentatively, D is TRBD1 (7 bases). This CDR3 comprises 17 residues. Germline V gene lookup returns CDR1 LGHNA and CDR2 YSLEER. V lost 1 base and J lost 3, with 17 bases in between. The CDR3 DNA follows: TGCGCCAGCAGCCAAGGACCAGGGGGGAGCACGACAGATACGCAGTATTTT. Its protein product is CASSQGPGGSTTDTQYF.

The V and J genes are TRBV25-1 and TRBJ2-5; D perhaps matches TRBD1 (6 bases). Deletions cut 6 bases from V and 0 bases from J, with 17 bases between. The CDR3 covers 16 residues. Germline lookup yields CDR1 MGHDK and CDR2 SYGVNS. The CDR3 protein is CASSDRSIGNQETQYF. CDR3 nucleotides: TGTGCCAGCAGCGACAGGTCCATAGGTAACCAAGAGACCCAGTACTTC.

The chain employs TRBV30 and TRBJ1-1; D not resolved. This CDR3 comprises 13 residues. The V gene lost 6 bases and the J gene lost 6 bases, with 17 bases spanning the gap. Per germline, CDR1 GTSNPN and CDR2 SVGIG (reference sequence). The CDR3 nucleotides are TGTGCCTGCTCCGTTAGGAGGCCCCCTGAAGCTTTCTTT. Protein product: CACSVRRPPEAFF.

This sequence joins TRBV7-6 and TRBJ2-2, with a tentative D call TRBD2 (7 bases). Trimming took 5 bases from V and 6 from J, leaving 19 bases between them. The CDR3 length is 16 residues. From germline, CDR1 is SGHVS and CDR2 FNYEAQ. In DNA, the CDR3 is TGTGCCAGCAGCCCACGAAGGGGGGGCAGGGCCGGGGAGCTGTTTTTT. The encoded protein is CASSPRRGGRAGELFF.

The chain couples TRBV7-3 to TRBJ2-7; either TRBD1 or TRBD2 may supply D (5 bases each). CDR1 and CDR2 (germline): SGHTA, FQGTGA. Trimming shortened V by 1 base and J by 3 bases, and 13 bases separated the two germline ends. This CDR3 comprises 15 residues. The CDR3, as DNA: TGTGCCAGCAGCTTAATGACGGGGCCGATCTACGAGCAGTACTTC. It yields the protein CASSLMTGPIYEQYF.

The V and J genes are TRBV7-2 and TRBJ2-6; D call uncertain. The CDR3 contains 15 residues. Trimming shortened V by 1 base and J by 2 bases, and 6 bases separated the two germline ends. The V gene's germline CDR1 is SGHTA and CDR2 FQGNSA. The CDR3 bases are TGTGCCAGCAGCTTAGAGAGTCCTGGGGCCAACGTCCTGACTTTC. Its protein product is CASSLESPGANVLTF.